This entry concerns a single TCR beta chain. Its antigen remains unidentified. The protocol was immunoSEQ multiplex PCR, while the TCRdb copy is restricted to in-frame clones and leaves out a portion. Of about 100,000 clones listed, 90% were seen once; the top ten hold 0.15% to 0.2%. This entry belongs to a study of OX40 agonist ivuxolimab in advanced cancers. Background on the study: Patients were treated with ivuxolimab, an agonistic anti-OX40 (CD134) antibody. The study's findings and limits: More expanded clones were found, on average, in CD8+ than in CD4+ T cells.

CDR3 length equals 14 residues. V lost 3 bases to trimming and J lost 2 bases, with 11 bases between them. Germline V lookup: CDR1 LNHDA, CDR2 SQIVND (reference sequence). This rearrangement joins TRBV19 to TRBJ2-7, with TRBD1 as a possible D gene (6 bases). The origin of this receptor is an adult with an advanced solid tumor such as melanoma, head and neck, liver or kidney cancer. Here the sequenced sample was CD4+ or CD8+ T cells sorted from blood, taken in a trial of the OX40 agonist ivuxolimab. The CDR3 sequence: CASSISAGAYEQYF. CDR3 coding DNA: TGTGCCAGTAGTATCTCGGCAGGGGCCTACGAGCAGTACTTC. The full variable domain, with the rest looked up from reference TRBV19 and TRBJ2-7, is DGGITQSPKYLFRKEGQNVTLSCEQNLNHDAMYWYRQDPGQGLRLIYYSQIVNDFQKGDIAEGYSVSREKKESFPLTVTSAQKNPTAFYLCASSISAGAYEQYFGPGTRLTVT.